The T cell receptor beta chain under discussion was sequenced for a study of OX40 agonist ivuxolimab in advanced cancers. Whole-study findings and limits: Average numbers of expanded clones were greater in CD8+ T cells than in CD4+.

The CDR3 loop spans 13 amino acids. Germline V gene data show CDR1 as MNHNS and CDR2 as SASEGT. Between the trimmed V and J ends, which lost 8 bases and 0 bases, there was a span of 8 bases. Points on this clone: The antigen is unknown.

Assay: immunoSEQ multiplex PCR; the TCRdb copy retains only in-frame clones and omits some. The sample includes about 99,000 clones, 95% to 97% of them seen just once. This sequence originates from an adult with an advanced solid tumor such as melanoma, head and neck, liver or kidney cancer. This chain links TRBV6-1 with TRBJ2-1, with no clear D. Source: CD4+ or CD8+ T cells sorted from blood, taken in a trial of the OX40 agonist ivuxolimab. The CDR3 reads CASGLSSYNEQFF. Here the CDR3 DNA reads TGTGCCAGCGGGCTGAGCTCCTACAATGAGCAGTTCTTC.